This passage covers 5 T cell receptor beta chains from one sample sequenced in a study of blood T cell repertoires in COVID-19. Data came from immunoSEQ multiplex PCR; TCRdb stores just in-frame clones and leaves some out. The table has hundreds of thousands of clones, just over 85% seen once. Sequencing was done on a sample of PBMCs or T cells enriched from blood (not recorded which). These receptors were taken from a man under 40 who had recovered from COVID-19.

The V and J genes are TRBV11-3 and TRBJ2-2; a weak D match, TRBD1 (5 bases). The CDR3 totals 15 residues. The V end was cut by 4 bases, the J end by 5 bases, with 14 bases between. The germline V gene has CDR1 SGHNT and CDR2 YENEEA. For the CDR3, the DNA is TGTGCCAGCAGCTCCCAGACAGTCTCAACCGGGGAGCTGTTTTTT. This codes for CASSSQTVSTGELFF.

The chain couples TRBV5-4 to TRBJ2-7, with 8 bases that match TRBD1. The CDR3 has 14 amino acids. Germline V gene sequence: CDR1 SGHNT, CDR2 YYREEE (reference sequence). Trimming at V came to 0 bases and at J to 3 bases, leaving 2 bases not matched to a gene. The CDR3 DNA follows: TGTGCCAGCAGCTTGGGGACAGGGAACTACGAGCAGTACTTC. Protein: CASSLGTGNYEQYF. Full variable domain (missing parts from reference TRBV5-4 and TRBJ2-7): ETGVTQSPTHLIKTRGQQVTLRCSSQSGHNTVSWYQQALGQGPQFIFQYYREEENGRGNFPPRFSGLQFPNYSSELNVNALELDDSALYLCASSLGTGNYEQYFGPGTRLTVT.

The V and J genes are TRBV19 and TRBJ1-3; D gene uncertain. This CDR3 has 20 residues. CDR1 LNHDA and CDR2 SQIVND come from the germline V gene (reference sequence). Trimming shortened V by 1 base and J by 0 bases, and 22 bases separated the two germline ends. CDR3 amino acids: CASSIVKLKRENNSGNTIYF. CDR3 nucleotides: TGTGCCAGTAGTATAGTCAAGCTAAAACGGGAGAATAACTCTGGAAACACCATATATTTT.

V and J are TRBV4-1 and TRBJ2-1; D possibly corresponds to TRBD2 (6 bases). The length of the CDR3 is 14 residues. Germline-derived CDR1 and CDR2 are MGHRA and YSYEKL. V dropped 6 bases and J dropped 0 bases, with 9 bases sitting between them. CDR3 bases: TGCGCCAGCAGTGGGGGGAGCTCCTACAATGAGCAGTTCTTC. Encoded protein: CASSGGSSYNEQFF.

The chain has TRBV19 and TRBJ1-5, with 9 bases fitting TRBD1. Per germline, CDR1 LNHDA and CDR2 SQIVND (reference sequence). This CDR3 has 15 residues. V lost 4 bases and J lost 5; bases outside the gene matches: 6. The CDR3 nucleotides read TGTGCCAGTAGTAGGGGGGGACAGGGCGATCAGCCCCAGCATTTT. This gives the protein CASSRGGQGDQPQHF.